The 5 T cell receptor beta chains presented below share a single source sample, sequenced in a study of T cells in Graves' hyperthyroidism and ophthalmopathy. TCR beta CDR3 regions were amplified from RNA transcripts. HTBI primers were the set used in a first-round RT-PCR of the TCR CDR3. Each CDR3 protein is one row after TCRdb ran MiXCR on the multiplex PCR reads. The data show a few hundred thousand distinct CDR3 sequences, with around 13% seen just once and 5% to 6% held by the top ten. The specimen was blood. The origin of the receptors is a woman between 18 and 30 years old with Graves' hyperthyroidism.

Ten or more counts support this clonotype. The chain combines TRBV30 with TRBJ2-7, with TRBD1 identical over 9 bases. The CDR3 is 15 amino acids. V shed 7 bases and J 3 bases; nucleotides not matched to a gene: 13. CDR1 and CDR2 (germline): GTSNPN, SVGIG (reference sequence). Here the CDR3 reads CASPPGQGFIYEQYF. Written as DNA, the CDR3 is TGTGCCTCTCCACCGGGACAGGGTTTTATCTACGAGCAGTACTTC.

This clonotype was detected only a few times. The CDR3 DNA reads TGCGCCAGCAGCCAAGGGGTCGGGGGGGATACGCAGTATTTT. Its translation: CASSQGVGGDTQYF. The chain is built from TRBV4-3 and TRBJ2-3; 7 nucleotides align to TRBD2. The trim removed 1 base at V and 6 bases at J, leaving 4 bases unmatched. Germline CDR1 reads LGHNA; CDR2 reads YSLEER. The CDR3 totals 14 residues.

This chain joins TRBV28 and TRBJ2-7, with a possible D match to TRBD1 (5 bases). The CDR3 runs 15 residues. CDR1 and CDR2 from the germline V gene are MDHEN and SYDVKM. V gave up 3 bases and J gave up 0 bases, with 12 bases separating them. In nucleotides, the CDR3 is TGTGCCAGCAGTTTTGGCAGGGCCGCCTCCTACGAGCAGTACTTC. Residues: CASSFGRAASYEQYF. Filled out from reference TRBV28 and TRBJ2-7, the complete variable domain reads DVKVTQSSRYLVKRTGEKVFLECVQDMDHENMFWYRQDPGLGLRLIYFSYDVKMKEKGDIPEGYSVSREKKERFSLILESASTNQTSMYLCASSFGRAASYEQYFGPGTRLTVT.

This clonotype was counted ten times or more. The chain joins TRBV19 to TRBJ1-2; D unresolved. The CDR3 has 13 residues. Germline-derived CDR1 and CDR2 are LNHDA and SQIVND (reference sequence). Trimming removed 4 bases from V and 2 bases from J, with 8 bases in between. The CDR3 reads CASSKQDNYGYTF. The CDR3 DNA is TGTGCCAGTAGTAAGCAGGACAACTATGGCTACACCTTC.

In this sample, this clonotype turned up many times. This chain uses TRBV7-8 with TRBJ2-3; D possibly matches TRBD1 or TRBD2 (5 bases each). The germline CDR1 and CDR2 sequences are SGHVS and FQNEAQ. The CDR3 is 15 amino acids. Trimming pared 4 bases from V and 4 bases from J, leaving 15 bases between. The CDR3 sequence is CASSSLVQDSDTQYF. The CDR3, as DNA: TGTGCCAGCAGCTCGCTGGTACAGGACTCAGATACGCAGTATTTT. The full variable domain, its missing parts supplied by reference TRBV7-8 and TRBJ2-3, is GAGVSQSPRYKVAKRGQDVALRCDPISGHVSLFWYQQALGQGPEFLTYFQNEAQLDKSGLPSDRFFAERPEGSVSTLKIQRTQQEDSAVYLCASSSLVQDSDTQYFGPGTRLTVL.